What follows are 8 T cell receptor beta chains derived from one specimen sequenced in a study of T-cell memory formation after mild COVID-19. Each CDR3 protein gets one entry after TCRdb re-called the 5' RACE reads with MiXCR. The sample has 290,000 or so distinct CDR3 sequences; less than 20% are singletons. The sequenced sample was PBMCs or a T cell subset sorted from them (not recorded which). The receptor source for this set is a man between 18 and 29 years old who had mild COVID-19 (a few samples of this study predate the infection). Cell type and time point are not known.

The chain employs TRBV19 and TRBJ1-5; D is uncertain. Germline lookup yields CDR1 LNHDA and CDR2 SQIVND (reference sequence). The CDR3 runs to 16 residues. The germline V and J ends were trimmed by 7 bases and 2 bases, with 18 bases remaining between them. CDR3 loop: CASKNKAKAGNQPQHF. The CDR3 DNA reads TGTGCCAGTAAGAATAAGGCCAAAGCAGGCAATCAGCCCCAGCATTTT.

The sample holds a few counts of this clonotype. This chain uses TRBV27 with TRBJ2-5; tentatively, D is TRBD1 (6 bases). The CDR3 contains 13 residues. Trimming took off 7 bases at V and 9 bases at J, with 18 bases between the two ends. Looked up from germline, CDR1 is MNHEY and CDR2 is SMNVEV (reference sequence). CDR3 DNA: TGTGCCAGCATGGGGGTTACTTCAGGGGCCCAGTACTTC. This sequence encodes CASMGVTSGAQYF.

This sequence joins TRBV6-1 and TRBJ2-6; D is ambiguous. The CDR3 has 17 amino acids. The V gene lost 5 bases and the J gene lost 0 bases, with 14 bases spanning the gap. The V gene's germline CDR1 is MNHNS and CDR2 SASEGT. CDR3 DNA: TGTGCCAGCAGTACCCATCATCCTGGCTCTGGGGCCAACGTCCTGACTTTC. Residues: CASSTHHPGSGANVLTF.

J is TRBJ1-5 and V is TRBV7-2; TRBD1 might be the D (5 bases). With 5 bases removed from V and 6 bases from J, the gap between germline ends came to 20 bases. Germline values: CDR1 SGHTA, CDR2 FQGNSA. CDR3 length: 16 amino acids. CDR3 nucleotide sequence: TGTGCCAGCAGCGCCGGCCGGGGCATTGGTAGTCAGCCCCAGCATTTT. Protein sequence: CASSAGRGIGSQPQHF.

The V and J genes are TRBV2 and TRBJ2-7; TRBD2 matches 12 bases. Germline V gene data show CDR1 as SNHLY and CDR2 as FYNNEI. The ends lost 6 bases at V and 3 bases at J; junction bases unmatched: 3. The CDR3 contains 14 residues. The CDR3 is CASRWTSGVYEQYF. In DNA form, the CDR3 reads TGTGCCAGCAGATGGACTAGCGGGGTCTACGAGCAGTACTTC.

The V call is TRBV28, the J call TRBJ1-4; TRBD1 is a possible D gene (5 bases). This CDR3 region has 15 residues. V lost 3 bases, J lost 8 bases, and 16 bases lay in between. Germline V gives CDR1 MDHEN, CDR2 SYDVKM. CDR3 sequence: CASSFFGQGVEKLFF. In DNA, the CDR3 is TGTGCCAGCAGTTTCTTTGGCCAGGGTGTGGAAAAACTGTTTTTT.

This clonotype has at least ten counts. The J gene is TRBJ2-3, the V gene TRBV7-2, with TRBD2 matching over 9 bases. CDR3 length: 16 amino acids. Per germline, CDR1 SGHTA and CDR2 FQGNSA. Trimming cost V 6 bases and J 2 bases; bases outside gene matches: 9. The CDR3 nucleotides read TGTGCCAGCAGTCTCTATAGCGGGGGAATCACAGATACGCAGTATTTT. This gives the protein CASSLYSGGITDTQYF.

The CDR3 sequence: CASSDSGGYNEQFF. The DNA for the CDR3 is TGTGCCAGCAGTGACTCGGGGGGGTACAATGAGCAGTTCTTC. The V and J genes are TRBV6-4 and TRBJ2-1, with 7 bases lining up with TRBD2. Germline trimming cut 0 bases from V and 4 bases from J; bases unmatched to any gene: 0. CDR1 and CDR2 (germline): MRHNA, SNTAGT. This CDR3 comprises 14 residues.